This entry concerns a single TCR beta chain. The data are from a study of technical replicates of blood from several donors. Profiled with immunoSEQ multiplex PCR; TCRdb holds only in-frame clones, not every one. This sample has some 83,000 clones, with roughly 92% found just once. The CDR3 extends over 17 amino acids. CDR1 SEHNR and CDR2 FQNEAQ come from the germline V gene (reference sequence). V trimming: 5 bases; J trimming: 5 bases; junction bases outside the gene matches: 9. This receptor was taken from a human donor in good health. The sample was T cells isolated from PBMCs. The V and J genes are TRBV7-9 and TRBJ2-3; 14 positions agree with TRBD2. CDR3 amino acids: CASSLTTSGRAGDTQYF. In DNA, the CDR3 is TGTGCCAGCAGCCTCACGACTAGCGGGAGGGCCGGAGATACGCAGTATTTT.